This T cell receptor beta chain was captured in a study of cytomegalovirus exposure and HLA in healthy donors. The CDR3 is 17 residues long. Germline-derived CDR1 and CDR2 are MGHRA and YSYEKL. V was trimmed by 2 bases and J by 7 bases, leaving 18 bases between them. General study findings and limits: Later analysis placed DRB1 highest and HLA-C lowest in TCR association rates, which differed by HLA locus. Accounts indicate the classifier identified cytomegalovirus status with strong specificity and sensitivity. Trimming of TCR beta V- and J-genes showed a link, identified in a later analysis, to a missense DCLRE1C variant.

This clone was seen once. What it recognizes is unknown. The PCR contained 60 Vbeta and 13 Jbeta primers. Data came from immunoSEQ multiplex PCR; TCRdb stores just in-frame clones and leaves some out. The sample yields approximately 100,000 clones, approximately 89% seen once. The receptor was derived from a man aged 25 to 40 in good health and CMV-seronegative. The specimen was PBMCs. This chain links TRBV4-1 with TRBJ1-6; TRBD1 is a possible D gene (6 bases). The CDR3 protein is CASSQLPGQLQNSPLHF. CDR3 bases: TGCGCCAGCAGCCAATTACCAGGACAGCTTCAAAATTCACCCCTCCACTTT.